This paragraph covers one TCR beta chain sequence. The data originate from a study of Ad26.COV2.S vaccination and SARS-CoV-2 variants. Sequencing used immunoSEQ multiplex PCR; TCRdb keeps in-frame clones, though not all of them. The sample lists 500,000 or so clones, around nine tenths occurring once. Treatment: approximately 18 received Ad26.COV2.S at low or high dose, single or two shots; roughly five received placebo; per-sample allocation not given. The investigators took samples on day 63 after the first vaccine or placebo injection. The specimen was peripheral blood, collected in a trial of Ad26.COV2.S vaccine versus placebo. The clonotype comes from a person between 18 and 65 years old who received the Ad26.COV2.S COVID-19 vaccine or a placebo.

The CDR3, as DNA: TGTGCCAGAGGGCGGTGGACTAGCGGGTTCGATGAGCAGTTCTTC. Its translation: CARGRWTSGFDEQFF. V is TRBV11-2 and J is TRBJ2-1; 11 positions agree with TRBD2. In germline, CDR1 is SGHAT, CDR2 FQNNGV. This CDR3 comprises 15 residues. Trimming removed 9 bases from V and 8 bases from J; junction bases left unmatched: 12.